This is a list of T cell receptor beta chains from one sample in a study of blood T cell repertoires in COVID-19. Using immunoSEQ multiplex PCR, the repertoire was profiled, and TCRdb retains in-frame clones only, with some absent. In the table there are about 15,000 clones, roughly four fifths of which are singletons. Sequences were obtained from peripheral blood. The receptors were sampled from a boy aged 2 to 10 with active or convalescent COVID-19. The CDR3 runs from the conserved cysteine through the conserved F or W. Fields, in order: J gene, clone size, V gene, CDR3 protein. Expanded clones get a size class; other rows say once, few or many, or leave the size out.

>TRBJ1-3|.|TRBV12-3/TRBV12-4
CASSLDSGNTIYF
>TRBJ2-7|.|TRBV5-1
CASSLVAGSDEQYF
>TRBJ2-7|once|TRBV7-3
CASSSTGTGEQYF
>TRBJ1-4|.|TRBV15
CATSIHGGPRSTNEKLFF
>TRBJ1-6|.|TRBV7-9
CAEEPLGTTNSPLHF
>TRBJ1-1|few|TRBV7-8
CASSFSGGNTEAFF
>TRBJ2-1|once|TRBV10-1
CASSYLRDRGYNEQFF
>TRBJ1-6|.|TRBV25-1
CASSSGTDNSPLHF
>TRBJ2-6|once|TRBV28
CASSSVTGLGANVLTF
>TRBJ1-3|.|TRBV11-2
CASSRETPFSGNTIYF
>TRBJ1-6|.|TRBV18
CASSPAGNSPLHF
>TRBJ1-6|few|TRBV27
CASRGSGSTPLHF
>TRBJ2-7|few|TRBV11-2
CASSRTGSSYEQYF
>TRBJ1-5|.|TRBV7-9
CASSLVAGEKGPQHF
>TRBJ2-3|.|TRBV10-3
CAISESILGGDTDTQYF
>TRBJ2-3|.|TRBV10-3
CAISVTGHTDTQYF
>TRBJ2-2|few|TRBV5-6
CASSPERRSTGELFF
>TRBJ2-7|.|TRBV12-3/TRBV12-4
CASLEGWLSEQYF
>TRBJ2-1|few|TRBV30
CAWSWTSGYNEQFF
>TRBJ2-3|.|TRBV9
CASSPNSPRITDTQYF
>TRBJ2-3|.|TRBV30
CAWSGGWADTQYF
>TRBJ2-7|.|TRBV6-5
CASGQTVYEQYF
>TRBJ2-3|.|TRBV10-1
CASSESRSDTQYF
>TRBJ1-1|.|TRBV7-9
CASSLAVRVTEAFF
>TRBJ2-1|.|TRBV30
CAWRRGRADEQFF